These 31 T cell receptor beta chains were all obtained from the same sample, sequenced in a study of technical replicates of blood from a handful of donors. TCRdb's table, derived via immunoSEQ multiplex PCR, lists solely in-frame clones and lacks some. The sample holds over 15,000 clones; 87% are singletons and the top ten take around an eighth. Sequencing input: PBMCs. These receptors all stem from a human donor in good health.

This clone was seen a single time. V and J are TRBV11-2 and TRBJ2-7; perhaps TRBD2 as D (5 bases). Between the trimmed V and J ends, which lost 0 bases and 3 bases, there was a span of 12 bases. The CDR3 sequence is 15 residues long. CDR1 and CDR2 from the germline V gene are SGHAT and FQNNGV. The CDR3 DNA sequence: TGTGCCAGCAGCTTAGAACGCGGGTCGGGCTACGAGCAGTACTTC. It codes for CASSLERGSGYEQYF.

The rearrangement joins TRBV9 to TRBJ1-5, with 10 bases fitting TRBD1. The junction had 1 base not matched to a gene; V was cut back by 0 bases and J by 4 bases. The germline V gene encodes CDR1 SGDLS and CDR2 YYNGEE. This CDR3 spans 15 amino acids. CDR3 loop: CASSVGQGANQPQHF. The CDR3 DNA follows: TGTGCCAGCAGCGTAGGACAGGGGGCGAATCAGCCCCAGCATTTT.

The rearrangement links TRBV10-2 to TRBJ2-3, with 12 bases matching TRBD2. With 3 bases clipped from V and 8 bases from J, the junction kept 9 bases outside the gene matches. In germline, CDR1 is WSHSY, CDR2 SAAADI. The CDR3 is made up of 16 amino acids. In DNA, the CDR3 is TGCGCCAGCAGTGACAGGGCTAGCGGGAGGGCCGGTACGCAGTATTTT. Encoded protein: CASSDRASGRAGTQYF.

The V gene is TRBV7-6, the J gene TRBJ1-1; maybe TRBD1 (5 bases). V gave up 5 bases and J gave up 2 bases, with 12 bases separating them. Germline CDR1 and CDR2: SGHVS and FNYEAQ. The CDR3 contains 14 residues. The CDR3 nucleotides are TGTGCCAGCAGCCCCCTACAGGTAAACACTGAAGCTTTCTTT. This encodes CASSPLQVNTEAFF.

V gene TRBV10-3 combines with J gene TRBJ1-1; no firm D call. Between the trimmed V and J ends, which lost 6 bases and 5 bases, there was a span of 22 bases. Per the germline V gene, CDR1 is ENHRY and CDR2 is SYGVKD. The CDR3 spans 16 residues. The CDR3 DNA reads TGTGCCATCAGGGCCGGGATTCTCACCCCGAGGACTGAAGCTTTCTTT. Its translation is CAIRAGILTPRTEAFF.

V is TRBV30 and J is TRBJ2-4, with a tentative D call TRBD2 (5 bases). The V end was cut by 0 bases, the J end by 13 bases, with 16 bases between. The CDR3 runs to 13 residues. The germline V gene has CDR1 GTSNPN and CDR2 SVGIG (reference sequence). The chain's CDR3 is CAWSVLTDSLQYF. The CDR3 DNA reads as TGTGCCTGGAGTGTGTTAACGGACTCCTTGCAGTACTTC.

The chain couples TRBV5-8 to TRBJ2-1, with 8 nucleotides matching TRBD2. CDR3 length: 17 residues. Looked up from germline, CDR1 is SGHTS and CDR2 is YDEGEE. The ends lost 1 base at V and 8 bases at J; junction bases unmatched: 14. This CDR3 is CASSLRGLAEESHEQFF. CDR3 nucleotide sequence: TGTGCCAGCAGCTTGCGTGGACTAGCAGAAGAGTCCCATGAGCAGTTCTTC.

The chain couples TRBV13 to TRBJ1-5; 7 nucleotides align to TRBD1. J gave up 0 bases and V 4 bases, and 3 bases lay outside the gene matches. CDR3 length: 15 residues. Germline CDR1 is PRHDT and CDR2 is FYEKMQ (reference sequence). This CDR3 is CASSSGTASNQPQHF. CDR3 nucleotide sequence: TGTGCCAGCAGCTCCGGGACAGCTAGCAATCAGCCCCAGCATTTT.

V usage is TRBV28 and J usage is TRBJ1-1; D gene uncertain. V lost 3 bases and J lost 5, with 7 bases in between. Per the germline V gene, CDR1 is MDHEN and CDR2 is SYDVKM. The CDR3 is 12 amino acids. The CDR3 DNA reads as TGTGCCAGCAGTTTGGAGAAAACTGAAGCTTTCTTT. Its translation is CASSLEKTEAFF. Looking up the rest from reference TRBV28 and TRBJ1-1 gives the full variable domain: DVKVTQSSRYLVKRTGEKVFLECVQDMDHENMFWYRQDPGLGLRLIYFSYDVKMKEKGDIPEGYSVSREKKERFSLILESASTNQTSMYLCASSLEKTEAFFGQGTRLTVV.

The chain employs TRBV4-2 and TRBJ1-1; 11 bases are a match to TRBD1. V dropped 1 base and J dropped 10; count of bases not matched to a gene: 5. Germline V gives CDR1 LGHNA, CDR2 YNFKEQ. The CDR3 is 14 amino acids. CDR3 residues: CASSQGDRGLGAFF. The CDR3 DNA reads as TGTGCCAGCAGCCAAGGGGACAGGGGGTTAGGAGCTTTCTTT.

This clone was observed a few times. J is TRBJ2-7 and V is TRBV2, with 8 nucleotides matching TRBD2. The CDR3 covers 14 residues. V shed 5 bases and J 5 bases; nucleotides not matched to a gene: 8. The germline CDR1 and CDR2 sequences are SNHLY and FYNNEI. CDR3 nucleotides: TGTGCCAGCAGTCCACGTGGACTAGCAAACGAGCAGTACTTC. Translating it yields CASSPRGLANEQYF.

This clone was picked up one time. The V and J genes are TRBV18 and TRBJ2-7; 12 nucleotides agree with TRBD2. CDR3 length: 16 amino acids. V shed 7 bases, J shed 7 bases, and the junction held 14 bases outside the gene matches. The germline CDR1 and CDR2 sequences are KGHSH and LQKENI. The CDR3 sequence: CASYQSPKGLAGEQYF. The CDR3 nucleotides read TGTGCCAGCTACCAATCACCCAAGGGACTAGCGGGTGAGCAGTACTTC.

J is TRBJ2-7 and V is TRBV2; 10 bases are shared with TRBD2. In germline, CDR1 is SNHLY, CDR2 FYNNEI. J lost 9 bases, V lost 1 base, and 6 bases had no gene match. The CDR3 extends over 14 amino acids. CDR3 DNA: TGTGCCAGCAGTGAAGGGTCTAGCGGGAGAACGCAGTACTTC. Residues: CASSEGSSGRTQYF.

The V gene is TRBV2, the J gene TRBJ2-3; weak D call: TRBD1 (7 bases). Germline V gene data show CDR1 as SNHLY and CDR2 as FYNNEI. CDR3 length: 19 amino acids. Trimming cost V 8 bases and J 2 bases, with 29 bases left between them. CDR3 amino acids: CASSRSFYPGGTHTDTQYF. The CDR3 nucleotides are TGTGCCAGCTCACGGTCTTTCTACCCAGGGGGGACACACACAGATACGCAGTATTTT.

The CDR3 DNA follows: TGTGCCAGCAGCCCCACAGACGGCTACGAGCAGTACTTC. Translated: CASSPTDGYEQYF. The V gene is TRBV28, the J gene TRBJ2-7; no definite D call. V lost 6 bases and J 3 bases, leaving 12 bases between the germline ends. The CDR3 extends over 13 amino acids. In germline, CDR1 is MDHEN, CDR2 SYDVKM.

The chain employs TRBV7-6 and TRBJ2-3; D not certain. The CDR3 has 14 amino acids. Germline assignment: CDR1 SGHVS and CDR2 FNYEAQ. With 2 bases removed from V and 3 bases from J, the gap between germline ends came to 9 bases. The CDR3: CASSLRGATDTQYF. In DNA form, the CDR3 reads TGTGCCAGCAGCTTACGTGGAGCGACAGATACGCAGTATTTT.

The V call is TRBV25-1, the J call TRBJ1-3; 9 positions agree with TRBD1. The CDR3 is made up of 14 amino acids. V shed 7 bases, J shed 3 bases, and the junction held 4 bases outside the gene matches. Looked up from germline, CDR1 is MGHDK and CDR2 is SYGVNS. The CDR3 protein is CASTGTGLGNTIYF. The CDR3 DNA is TGTGCCAGCACCGGGACAGGGCTTGGAAACACCATATATTTT.

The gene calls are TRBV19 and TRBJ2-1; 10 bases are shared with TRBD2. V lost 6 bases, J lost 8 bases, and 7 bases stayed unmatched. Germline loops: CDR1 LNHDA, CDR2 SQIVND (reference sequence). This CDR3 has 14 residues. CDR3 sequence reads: CASRKREGLDEQFF. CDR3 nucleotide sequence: TGTGCCAGTAGGAAGCGGGAGGGCCTGGATGAGCAGTTCTTC.

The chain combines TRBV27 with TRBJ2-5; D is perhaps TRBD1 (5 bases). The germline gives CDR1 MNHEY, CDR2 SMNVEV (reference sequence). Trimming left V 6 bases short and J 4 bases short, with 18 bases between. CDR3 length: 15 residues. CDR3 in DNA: TGTGCCAGCAGACCGGAAGGACACCGGGCAGAGACCCAGTACTTC. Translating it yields CASRPEGHRAETQYF.

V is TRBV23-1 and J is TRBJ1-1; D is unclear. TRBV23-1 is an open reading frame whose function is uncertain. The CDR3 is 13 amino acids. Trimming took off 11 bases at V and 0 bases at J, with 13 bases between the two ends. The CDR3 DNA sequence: TGCGCCCCACCCCGGGAGTTGAACACTGAAGCTTTCTTT. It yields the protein CAPPRELNTEAFF.

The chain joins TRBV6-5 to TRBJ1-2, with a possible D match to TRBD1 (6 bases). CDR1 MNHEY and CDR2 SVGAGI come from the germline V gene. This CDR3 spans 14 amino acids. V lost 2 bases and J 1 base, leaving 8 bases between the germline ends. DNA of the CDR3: TGTGCCAGCAGTTACCGGACAGATAACTATGGCTACACCTTC. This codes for CASSYRTDNYGYTF.

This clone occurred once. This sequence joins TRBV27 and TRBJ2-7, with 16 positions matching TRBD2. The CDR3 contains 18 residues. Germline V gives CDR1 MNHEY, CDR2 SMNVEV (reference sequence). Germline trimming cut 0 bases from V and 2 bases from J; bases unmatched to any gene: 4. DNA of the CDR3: TGTGCCAGCAGTTTATCTGGGACTAGCGGGAGGGGCCCCTACGAGCAGTACTTC. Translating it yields CASSLSGTSGRGPYEQYF.

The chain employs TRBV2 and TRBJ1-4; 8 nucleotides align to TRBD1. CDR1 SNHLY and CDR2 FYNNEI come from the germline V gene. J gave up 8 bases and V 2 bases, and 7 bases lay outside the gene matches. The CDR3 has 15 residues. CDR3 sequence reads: CASSEWQGASEKLFF. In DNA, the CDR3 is TGTGCCAGCAGTGAATGGCAGGGGGCAAGCGAAAAACTGTTTTTT.

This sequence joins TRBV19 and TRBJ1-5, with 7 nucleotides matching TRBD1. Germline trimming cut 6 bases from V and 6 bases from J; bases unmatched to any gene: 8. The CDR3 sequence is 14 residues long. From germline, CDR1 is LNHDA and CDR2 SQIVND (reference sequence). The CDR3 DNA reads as TGTGCCAGTAGCCCTCAGGGGGGCGGTCAGCCCCAGCATTTT. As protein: CASSPQGGGQPQHF.

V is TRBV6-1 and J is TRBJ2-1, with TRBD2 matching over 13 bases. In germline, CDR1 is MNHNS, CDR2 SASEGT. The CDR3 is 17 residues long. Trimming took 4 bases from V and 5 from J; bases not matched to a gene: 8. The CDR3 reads CASSATLLAGGHNEQFF. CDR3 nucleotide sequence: TGTGCCAGCAGTGCAACATTACTAGCGGGAGGGCACAATGAGCAGTTCTTC.

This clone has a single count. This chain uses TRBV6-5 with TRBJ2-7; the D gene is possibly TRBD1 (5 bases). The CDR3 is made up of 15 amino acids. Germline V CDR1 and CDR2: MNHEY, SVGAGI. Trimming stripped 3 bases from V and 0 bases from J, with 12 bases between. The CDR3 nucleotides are TGTGCCAGCAGTTATTCAGGGCCGAGCTCCTACGAGCAGTACTTC. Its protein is CASSYSGPSSYEQYF.

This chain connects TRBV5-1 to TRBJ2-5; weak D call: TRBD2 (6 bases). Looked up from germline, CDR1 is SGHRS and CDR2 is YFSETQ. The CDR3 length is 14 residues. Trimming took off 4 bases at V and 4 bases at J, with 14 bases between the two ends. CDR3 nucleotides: TGCGCCAGCAGCCCCGGGACTCCAAGAGAGACCCAGTACTTC. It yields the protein CASSPGTPRETQYF.

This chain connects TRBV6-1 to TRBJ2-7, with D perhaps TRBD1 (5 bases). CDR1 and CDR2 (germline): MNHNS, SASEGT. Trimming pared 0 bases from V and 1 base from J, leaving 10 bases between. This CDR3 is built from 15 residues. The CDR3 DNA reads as TGTGCCAGCAGTGAAGCGCTGGGGCCGTCCTACGAGCAGTACTTC. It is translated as CASSEALGPSYEQYF.

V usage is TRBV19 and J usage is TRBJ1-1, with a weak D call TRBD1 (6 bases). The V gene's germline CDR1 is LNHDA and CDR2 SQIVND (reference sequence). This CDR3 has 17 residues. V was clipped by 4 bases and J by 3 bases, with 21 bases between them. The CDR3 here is CASSTVDSFFTYTEAFF. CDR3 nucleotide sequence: TGTGCCAGTAGTACCGTGGACAGCTTCTTCACCTACACTGAAGCTTTCTTT.

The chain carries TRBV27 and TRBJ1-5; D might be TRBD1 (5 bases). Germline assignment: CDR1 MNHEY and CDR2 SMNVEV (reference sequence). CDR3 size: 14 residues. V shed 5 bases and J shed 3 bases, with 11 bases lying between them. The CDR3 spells CASSPAGDNQPQHF. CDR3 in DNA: TGTGCCAGCAGTCCGGCGGGGGACAATCAGCCCCAGCATTTT.

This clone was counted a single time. The CDR3 DNA follows: TGTGCCAGCAGTGAAGCTTCTTGGGGGACTGGTCTATACAATGAGCAGTTCTTC. Its protein is CASSEASWGTGLYNEQFF. The chain recombines TRBV6-1 with TRBJ2-1; a weak D match, TRBD2 (6 bases). The CDR3 runs 18 residues. The V gene's germline CDR1 is MNHNS and CDR2 SASEGT. V was cut by 0 bases and J by 4 bases, with 19 bases left in between.